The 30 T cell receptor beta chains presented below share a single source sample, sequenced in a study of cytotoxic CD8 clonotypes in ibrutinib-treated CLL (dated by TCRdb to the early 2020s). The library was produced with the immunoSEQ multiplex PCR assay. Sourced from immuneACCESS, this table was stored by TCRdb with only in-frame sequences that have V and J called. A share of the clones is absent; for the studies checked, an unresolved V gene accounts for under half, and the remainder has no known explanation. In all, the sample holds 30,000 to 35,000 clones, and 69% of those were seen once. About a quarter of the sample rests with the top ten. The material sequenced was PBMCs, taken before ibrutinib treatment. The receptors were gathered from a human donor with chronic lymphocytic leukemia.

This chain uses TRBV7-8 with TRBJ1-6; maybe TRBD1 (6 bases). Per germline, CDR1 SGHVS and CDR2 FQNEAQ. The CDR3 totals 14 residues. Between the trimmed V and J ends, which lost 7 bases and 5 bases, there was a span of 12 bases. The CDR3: CASTPQGNNSPLHF. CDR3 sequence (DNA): TGTGCCAGCACGCCACAGGGTAATAATTCACCCCTCCACTTT.

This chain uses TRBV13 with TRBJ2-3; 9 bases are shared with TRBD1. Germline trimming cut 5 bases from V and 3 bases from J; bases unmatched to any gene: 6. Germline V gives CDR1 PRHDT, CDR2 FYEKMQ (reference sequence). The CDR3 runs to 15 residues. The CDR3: CASSGWGQGTDTQYF. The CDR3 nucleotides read TGTGCCAGCAGCGGATGGGGACAGGGAACAGATACGCAGTATTTT.

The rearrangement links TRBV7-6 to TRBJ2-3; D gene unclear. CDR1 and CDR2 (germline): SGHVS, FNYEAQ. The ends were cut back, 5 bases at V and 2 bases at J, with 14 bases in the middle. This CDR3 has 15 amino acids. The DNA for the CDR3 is TGTGCCAGCAGCAACCGCCCCAGCGCCACAGATACGCAGTATTTT. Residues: CASSNRPSATDTQYF.

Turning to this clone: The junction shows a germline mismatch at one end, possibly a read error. CDR3 loop: CASSRTVQETQYF. The CDR3, as DNA: TGTGCTAGCAGCCGGACAGTTCAAGAGACCCAGTACTTC. This chain connects TRBV7-7 to TRBJ2-5, with a possible D match to TRBD1 (6 bases). CDR3 size: 13 residues. Germline loops: CDR1 SSHAT, CDR2 FNYEAQ (reference sequence). Full variable domain (rest looked up from reference TRBV7-7 and TRBJ2-5): GAGVSQSPRYKVTKRGQDVTLRCDPISSHATLYWYQQALGQGPEFLTYFNYEAQPDKSGLPSDRFSAERPEGSISTLTIQRTEQRDSAMYRCASSRTVQETQYFGPGTRLLVL.

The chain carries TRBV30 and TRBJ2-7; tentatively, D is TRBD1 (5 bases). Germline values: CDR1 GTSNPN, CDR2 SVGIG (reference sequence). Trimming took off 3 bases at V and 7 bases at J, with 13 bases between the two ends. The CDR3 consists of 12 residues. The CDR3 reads CAWRSAGREQYF. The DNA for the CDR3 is TGTGCCTGGAGGAGTGCAGGGCGGGAGCAGTACTTC.

CDR3 coding DNA: TGTGCCAGCAGCCGGGTAGGGGGATGGGTTGGGAATGAGCAGTTCTTC. Its translation is CASSRVGGWVGNEQFF. V usage is TRBV7-2 and J usage is TRBJ2-1; possible D gene TRBD1, 6 bases. The CDR3 length is 16 residues. The V gene's germline CDR1 is SGHTA and CDR2 FQGNSA. Deletions cut 5 bases from V and 7 bases from J, with 21 bases between.

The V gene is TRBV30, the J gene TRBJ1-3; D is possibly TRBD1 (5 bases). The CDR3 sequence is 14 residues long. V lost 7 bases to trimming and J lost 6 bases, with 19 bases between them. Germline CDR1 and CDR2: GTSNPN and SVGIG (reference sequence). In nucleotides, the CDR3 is TGTGCCTCCACTCGCGGGGGGAAGCAAAACACCATATATTTT. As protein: CASTRGGKQNTIYF.

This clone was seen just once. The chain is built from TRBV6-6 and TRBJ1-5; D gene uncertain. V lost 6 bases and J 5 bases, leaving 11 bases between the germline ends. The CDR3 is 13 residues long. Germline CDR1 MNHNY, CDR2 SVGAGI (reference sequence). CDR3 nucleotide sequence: TGTGCCAGCAGCCCTGGACGGGATCAGCCCCAGCATTTT. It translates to CASSPGRDQPQHF.

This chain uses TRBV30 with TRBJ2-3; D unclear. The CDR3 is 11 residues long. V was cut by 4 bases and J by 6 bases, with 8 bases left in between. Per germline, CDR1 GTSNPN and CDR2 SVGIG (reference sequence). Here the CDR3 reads CAWNFADTQYF. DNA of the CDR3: TGTGCCTGGAACTTTGCCGATACGCAGTATTTT.

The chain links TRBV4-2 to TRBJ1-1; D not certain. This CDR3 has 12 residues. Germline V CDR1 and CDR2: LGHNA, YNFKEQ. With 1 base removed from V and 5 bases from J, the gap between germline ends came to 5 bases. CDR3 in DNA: TGTGCCAGCAGCCAAGGACGAACTGAAGCTTTCTTT. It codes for CASSQGRTEAFF.

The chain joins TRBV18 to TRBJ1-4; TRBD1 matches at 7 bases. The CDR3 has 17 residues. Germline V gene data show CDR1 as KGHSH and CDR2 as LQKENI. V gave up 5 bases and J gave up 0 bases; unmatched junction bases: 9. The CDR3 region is CASSNNRQGATNEKLFF. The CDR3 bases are TGTGCCAGCTCAAACAACCGACAGGGCGCAACTAATGAAAAACTGTTTTTT.

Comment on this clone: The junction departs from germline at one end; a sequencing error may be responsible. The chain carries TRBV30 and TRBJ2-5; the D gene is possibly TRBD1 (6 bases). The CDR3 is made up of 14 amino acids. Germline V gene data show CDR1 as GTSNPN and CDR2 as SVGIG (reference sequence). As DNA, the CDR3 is TGTGCCTGGAGTGTAGGCAGGGGTCCAGAGGCCCAGTACTTC. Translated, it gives CAWSVGRGPEAQYF.

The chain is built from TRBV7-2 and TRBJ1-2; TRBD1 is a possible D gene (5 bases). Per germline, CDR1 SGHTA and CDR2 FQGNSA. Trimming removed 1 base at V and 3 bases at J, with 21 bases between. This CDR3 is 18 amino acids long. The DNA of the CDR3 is TGTGCCAGCAGCTTAGGGGGCACAACACGGCAGGGCGACTATGGCTACACCTTC. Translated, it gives CASSLGGTTRQGDYGYTF.

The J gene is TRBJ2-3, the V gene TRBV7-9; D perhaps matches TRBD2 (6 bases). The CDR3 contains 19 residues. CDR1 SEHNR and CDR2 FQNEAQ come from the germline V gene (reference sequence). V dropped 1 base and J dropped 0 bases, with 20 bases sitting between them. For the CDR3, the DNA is TGTGCCAGCAGCTTAGTCTCTTCATGGGGAGGACGGAGCACAGATACGCAGTATTTT. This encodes CASSLVSSWGGRSTDTQYF.

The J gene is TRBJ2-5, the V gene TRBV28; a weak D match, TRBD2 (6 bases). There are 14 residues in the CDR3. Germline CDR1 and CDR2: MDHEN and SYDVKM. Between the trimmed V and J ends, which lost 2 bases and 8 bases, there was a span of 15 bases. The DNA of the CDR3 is TGTGCCAGCAGTTTACAGGACTGGGGAGGAACCCAGTACTTC. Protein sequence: CASSLQDWGGTQYF.

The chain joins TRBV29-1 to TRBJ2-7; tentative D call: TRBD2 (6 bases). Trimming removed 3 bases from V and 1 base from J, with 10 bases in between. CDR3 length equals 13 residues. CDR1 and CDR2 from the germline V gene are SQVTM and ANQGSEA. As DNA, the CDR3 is TGCAGCGTTGACGGAGGGCAATCCTACGAGCAGTACTTC. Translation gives CSVDGGQSYEQYF.

CDR3: CASSLRRTNEKLFF. CDR3 DNA: TGTGCCAGCAGCCTACGGCGGACCAATGAAAAACTGTTTTTT. This chain connects TRBV5-6 to TRBJ1-4; D is uncertain. Deletions cut 4 bases from V and 5 bases from J, with 12 bases between. Per the germline V gene, CDR1 is SGHDT and CDR2 is YYEEEE. This CDR3 has 14 amino acids.

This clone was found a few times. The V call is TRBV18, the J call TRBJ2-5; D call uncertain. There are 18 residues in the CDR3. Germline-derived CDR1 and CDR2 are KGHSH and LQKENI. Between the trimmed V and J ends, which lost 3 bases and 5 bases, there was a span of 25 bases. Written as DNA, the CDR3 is TGTGCCAGCTCACCGAAGACGGCCTCGGTCCGAGTTGCTGAGACCCAGTACTTC. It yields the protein CASSPKTASVRVAETQYF.

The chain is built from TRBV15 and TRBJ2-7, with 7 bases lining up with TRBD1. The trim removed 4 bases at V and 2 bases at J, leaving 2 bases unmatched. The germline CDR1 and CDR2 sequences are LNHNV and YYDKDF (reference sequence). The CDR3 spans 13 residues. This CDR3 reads CATSKTGPYEQYF. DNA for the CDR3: TGTGCCACCAGCAAGACAGGGCCCTACGAGCAGTACTTC.

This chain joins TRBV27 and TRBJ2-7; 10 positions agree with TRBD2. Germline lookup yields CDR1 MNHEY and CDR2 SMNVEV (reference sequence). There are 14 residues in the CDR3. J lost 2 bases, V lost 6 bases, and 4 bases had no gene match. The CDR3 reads CASRRTSGPYEQYF. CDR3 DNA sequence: TGTGCCAGCAGGCGGACTAGCGGCCCCTACGAGCAGTACTTC.

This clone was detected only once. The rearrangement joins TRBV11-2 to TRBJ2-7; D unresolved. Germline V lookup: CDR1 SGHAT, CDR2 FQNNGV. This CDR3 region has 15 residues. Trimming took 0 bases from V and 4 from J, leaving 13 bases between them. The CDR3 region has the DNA TGTGCCAGCAGCTTAGATCGGCAGGTCTCATACGAGCAGTACTTC. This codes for CASSLDRQVSYEQYF.

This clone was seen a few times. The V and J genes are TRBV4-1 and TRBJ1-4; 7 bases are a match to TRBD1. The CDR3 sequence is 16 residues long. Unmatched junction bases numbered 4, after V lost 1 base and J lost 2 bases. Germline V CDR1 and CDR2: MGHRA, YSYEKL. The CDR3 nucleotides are TGCGCCAGCAGCCAAGTAGACAGGGTTACTAATGAAAAACTGTTTTTT. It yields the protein CASSQVDRVTNEKLFF.

The CDR3 DNA reads as TGTGCCAGCAGCCGCAACTCCTACGAGCAGTACTTC. As protein: CASSRNSYEQYF. The rearrangement uses TRBV5-6 and TRBJ2-7; D unclear. Trimming took 4 bases from V and 0 from J, leaving 5 bases between them. Germline V gene data show CDR1 as SGHDT and CDR2 as YYEEEE. This CDR3 comprises 12 residues.

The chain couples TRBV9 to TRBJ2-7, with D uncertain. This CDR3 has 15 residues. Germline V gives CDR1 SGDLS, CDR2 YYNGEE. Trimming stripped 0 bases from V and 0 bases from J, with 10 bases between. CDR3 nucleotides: TGTGCCAGCAGCGTAGAGGGTACCAGCTCCTACGAGCAGTACTTC. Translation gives CASSVEGTSSYEQYF.

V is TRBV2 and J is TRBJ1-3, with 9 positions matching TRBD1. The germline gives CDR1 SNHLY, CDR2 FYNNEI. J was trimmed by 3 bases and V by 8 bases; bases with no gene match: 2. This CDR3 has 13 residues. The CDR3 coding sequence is TGTGCCAGCGGGGACAGGGTTGGAAACACCATATATTTT. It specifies CASGDRVGNTIYF.

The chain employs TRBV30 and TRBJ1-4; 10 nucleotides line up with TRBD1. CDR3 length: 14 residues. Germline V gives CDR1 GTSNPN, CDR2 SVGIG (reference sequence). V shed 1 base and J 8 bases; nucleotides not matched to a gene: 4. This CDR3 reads CAWSGDRGREKLFF. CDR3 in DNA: TGTGCCTGGAGTGGGGACAGGGGCAGAGAAAAACTGTTTTTT.

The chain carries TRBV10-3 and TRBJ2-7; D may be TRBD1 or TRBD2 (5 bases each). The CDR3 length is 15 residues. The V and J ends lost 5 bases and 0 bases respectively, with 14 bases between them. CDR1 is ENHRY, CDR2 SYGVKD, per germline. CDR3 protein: CAISPGDGLSYEQYF. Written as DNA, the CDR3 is TGTGCCATCAGTCCCGGGGACGGACTCTCCTACGAGCAGTACTTC.

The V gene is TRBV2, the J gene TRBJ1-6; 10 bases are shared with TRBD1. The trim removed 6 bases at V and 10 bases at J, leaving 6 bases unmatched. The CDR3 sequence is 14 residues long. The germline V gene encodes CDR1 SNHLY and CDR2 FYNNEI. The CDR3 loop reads CASRVTGGESPLHF. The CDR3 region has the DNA TGTGCCAGCAGGGTGACAGGGGGCGAGTCACCCCTCCACTTT.

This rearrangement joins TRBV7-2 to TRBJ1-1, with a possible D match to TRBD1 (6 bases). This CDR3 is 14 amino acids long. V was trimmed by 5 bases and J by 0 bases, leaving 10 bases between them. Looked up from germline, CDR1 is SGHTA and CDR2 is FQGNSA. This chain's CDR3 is CASSRGQLNTEAFF. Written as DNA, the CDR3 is TGTGCCAGCAGCCGAGGACAGTTGAACACTGAAGCTTTCTTT.

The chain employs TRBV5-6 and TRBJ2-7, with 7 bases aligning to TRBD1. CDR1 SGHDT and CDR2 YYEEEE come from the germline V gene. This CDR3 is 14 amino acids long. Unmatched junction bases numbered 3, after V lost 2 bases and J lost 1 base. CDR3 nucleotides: TGTGCCAGCAGCTTCGGCAGGGGGTCCTACGAGCAGTACTTC. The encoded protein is CASSFGRGSYEQYF.